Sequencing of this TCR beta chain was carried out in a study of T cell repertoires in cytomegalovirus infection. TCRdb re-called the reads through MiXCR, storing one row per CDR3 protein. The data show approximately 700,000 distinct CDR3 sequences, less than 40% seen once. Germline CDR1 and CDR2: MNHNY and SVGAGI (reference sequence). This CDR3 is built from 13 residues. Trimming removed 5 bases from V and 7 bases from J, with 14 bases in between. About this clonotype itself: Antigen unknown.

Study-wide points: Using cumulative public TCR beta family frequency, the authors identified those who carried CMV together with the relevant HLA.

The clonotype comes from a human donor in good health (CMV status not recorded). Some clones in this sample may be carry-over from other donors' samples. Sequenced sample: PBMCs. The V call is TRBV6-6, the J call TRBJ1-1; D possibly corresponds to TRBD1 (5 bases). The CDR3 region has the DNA TGTGCCAGCAGTGCCAGTGGACAAGTTGAAGCTTTCTTT. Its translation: CASSASGQVEAFF.